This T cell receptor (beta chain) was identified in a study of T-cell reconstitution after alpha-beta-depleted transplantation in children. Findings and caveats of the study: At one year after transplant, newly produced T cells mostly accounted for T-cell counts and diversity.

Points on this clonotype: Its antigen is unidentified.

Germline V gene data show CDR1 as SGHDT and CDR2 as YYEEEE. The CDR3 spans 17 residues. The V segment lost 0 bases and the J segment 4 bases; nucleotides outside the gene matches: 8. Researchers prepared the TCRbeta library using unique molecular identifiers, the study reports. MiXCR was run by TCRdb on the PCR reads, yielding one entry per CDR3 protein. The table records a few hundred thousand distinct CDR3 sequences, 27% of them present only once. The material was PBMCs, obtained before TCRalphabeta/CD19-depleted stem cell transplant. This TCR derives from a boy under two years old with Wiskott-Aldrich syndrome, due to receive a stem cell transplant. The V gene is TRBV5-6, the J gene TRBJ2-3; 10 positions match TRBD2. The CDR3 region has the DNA TGTGCCAGCAGCTTGGTCGGTTCTAGCGGGAGTCCAGATACGCAGTATTTT. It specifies CASSLVGSSGSPDTQYF. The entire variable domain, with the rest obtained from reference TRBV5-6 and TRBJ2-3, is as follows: DAGVTQSPTHLIKTRGQQVTLRCSPKSGHDTVSWYQQALGQGPQFIFQYYEEEERQRGNFPDRFSGHQFPNYSSELNVNALLLGDSALYLCASSLVGSSGSPDTQYFGPGTRLTVL.